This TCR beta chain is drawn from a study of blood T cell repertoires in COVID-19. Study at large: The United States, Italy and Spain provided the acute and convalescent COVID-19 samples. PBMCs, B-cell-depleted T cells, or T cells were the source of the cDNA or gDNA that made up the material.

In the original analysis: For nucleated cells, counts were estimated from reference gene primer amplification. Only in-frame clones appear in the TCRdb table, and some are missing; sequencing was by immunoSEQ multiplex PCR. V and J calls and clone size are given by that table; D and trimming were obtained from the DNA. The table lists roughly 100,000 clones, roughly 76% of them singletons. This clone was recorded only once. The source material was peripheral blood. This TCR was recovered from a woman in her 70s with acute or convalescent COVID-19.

The CDR3 is CASGTTGDTEAFF. CDR3 bases: TGTGCCAGCGGAACGACAGGGGACACTGAAGCTTTCTTT. The chain is built from TRBV19 and TRBJ1-1; 8 positions agree with TRBD1. The V and J ends lost 9 bases and 3 bases, in that order; junction bases with no gene match: 6. Germline V lookup: CDR1 LNHDA, CDR2 SQIVND (reference sequence). The CDR3 has 13 residues.